One T cell receptor beta chain is described in this entry. The antigen remains undetermined. These data originate in a study of blood T cells in healthy people across ages. With a J-beta primer mix and a sample-barcoded 5' primer, a second PCR ran about 6 to 11 cycles. Via MiXCR, TCRdb re-called the 5' RACE reads, giving one row per CDR3 protein. The sample lists about 680,000 distinct CDR3 sequences; 49% were seen once. Germline CDR1 MNHEY, CDR2 SMNVEV (reference sequence). The CDR3 contains 13 residues. Study results and caveats: Older individuals had lower TCR beta diversity per million T cells (the decline was roughly linear).

This TCR was recovered from a woman aged 55-70 years in good health. The sequencing sample was made of blood. V usage is TRBV27 and J usage is TRBJ2-4; a possible D gene is TRBD2 (6 bases). The end of the DNA aligns better with TRBJ2-7, so the J call may be wrong. CDR3 bases: TGTGCCAGCAGGCGCGGGGATACCTACGAGCAGTACTTC. Residues: CASRRGDTYEQYF.